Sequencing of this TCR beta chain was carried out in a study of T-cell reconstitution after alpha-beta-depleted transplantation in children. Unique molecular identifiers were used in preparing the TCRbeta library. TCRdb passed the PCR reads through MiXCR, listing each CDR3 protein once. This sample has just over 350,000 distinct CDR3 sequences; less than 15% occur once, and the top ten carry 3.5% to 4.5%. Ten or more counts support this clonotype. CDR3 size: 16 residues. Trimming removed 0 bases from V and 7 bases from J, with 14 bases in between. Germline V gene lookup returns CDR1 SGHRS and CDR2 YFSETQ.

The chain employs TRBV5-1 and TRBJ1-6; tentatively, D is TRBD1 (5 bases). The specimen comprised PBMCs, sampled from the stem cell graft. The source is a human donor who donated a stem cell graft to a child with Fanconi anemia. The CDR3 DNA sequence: TGCGCCAGCAGCTTGGTTCCAGGCAGGGAAAATTCACCCCTCCACTTT. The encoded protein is CASSLVPGRENSPLHF.